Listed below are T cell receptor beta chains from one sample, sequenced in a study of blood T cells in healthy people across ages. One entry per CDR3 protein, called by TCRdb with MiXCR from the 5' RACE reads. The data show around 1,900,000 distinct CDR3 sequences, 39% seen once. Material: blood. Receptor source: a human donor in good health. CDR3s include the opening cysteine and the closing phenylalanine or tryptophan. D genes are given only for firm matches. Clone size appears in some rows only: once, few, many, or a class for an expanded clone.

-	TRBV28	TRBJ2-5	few	CASSFGSAEQETQYF	TGTGCCAGCAGTTTTGGGAGCGCCGAGCAAGAGACCCAGTACTTC
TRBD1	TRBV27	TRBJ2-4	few	CASSQGTVLAKNIQYF	TGTGCCAGCAGTCAAGGGACAGTTCTGGCCAAAAACATTCAGTACTTC
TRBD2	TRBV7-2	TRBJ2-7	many	CASSLATSGLEQYF	TGTGCCAGCAGCTTAGCAACTAGCGGGCTCGAGCAGTACTTC
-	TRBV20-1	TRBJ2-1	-	CSATSTYNEQFF	TGCAGTGCTACGAGCACGTACAATGAGCAGTTCTTC
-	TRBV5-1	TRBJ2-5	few	CASSPEGVSIGETQYF	TGCGCCAGCAGCCCGGAAGGAGTGTCGATTGGGGAGACCCAGTACTTC
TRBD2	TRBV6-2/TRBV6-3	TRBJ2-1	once	CASSLRLAGAYNEQFF	TGTGCCAGCAGTCTAAGACTAGCGGGGGCATACAATGAGCAGTTCTTC
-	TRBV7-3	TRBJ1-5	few	CASSLSNARQDDQPQHF	TGTGCCAGCAGCTTATCAAATGCAAGGCAGGATGATCAGCCCCAGCATTTT
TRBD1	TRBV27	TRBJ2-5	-	CASSFGTGSKETQYF	TGTGCCAGCAGCTTCGGGACAGGGTCAAAAGAGACCCAGTACTTC
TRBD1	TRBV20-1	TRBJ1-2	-	CSARGQSGYTF	TGCAGTGCTAGGGGACAGTCGGGCTACACCTTC
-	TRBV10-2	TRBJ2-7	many	CASREQGSRYEQYF	TGCGCCAGCAGGGAACAGGGTAGTCGCTACGAGCAGTACTTC
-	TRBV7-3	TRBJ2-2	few	CASSLYEGSPGELFF	TGTGCCAGCAGCTTATACGAGGGGTCCCCCGGGGAGCTGTTTTTT
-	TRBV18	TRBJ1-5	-	CASSPNSTGSGNQPQHF	TGTGCCAGCTCACCGAATTCGACAGGTTCAGGCAATCAGCCCCAGCATTTT
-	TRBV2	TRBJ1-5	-	CASSEGTESVPQHF	TGTGCCAGCAGTGAAGGGACAGAAAGTGTGCCCCAGCATTTT
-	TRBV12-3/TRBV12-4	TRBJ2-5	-	CASSLAEGRTQYF	TGTGCCAGCAGTTTAGCGGAGGGTCGGACCCAGTACTTC
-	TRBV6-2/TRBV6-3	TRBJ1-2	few	CASSSPHSTGNYGYTF	TGTGCCAGCAGTTCGCCTCACTCGACAGGAAACTATGGCTACACCTTC
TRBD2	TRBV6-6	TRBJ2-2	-	CASRKRGNGELFF	TGTGCCAGCAGAAAGCGGGGGAACGGGGAGCTGTTTTTT
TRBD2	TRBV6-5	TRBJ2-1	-	CASSNRLAEQFF	TGTGCCAGCAGCAACCGACTAGCTGAACAGTTCTTC
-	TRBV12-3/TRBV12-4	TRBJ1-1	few	CASSFQGESAEAFF	TGTGCCAGCAGTTTCCAGGGAGAATCCGCTGAAGCTTTCTTT
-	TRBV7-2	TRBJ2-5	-	CASSFFSGQKETQYF	TGTGCCAGCAGCTTTTTCTCCGGACAGAAAGAGACCCAGTACTTC
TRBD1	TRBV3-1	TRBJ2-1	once	CASSQDESGGEQFF	TGTGCCAGCAGCCAAGATGAGTCAGGGGGTGAGCAGTTCTTC
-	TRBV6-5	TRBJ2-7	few	CASSYFTGNGYEQYF	TGTGCCAGCAGTTACTTTACAGGGAACGGCTACGAGCAGTACTTC
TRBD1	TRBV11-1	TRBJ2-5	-	CASSFPFRPGDREPSRETQYF	TGTGCCAGCAGCTTCCCATTCAGGCCAGGGGACAGGGAGCCGTCTCGGGAGACCCAGTACTTC
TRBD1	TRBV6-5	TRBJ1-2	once	CVSSRGQGNYGYTF	TGTGTCAGCAGTCGCGGACAGGGAAACTATGGCTACACCTTC
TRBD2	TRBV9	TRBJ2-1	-	CASSVVAGGGEQFF	TGTGCCAGCAGCGTAGTAGCGGGGGGTGGTGAGCAGTTCTTC
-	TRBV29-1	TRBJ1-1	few	CSGNTLNTEAFF	TGCAGCGGTAACACCTTGAACACTGAAGCTTTCTTT
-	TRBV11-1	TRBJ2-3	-	CASSSRSRTDTQYF	TGTGCCAGCAGTTCAAGGAGTCGAACAGATACGCAGTATTTT
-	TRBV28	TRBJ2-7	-	CASRTVTGKPNEQYF	TGTGCCAGCAGGACCGTAACAGGGAAACCCAATGAGCAGTACTTC
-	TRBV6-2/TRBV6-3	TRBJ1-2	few	CASSVRERPDYTF	TGTGCCAGCAGTGTCAGGGAGCGGCCTGACTACACCTTC
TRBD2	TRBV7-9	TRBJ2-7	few	CASSREDTRNDEQYF	TGTGCCAGCAGCCGGGAGGATACGCGAAACGACGAGCAGTACTTC
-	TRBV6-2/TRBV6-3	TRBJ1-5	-	CASSYHDSNQPQHF	TGTGCCAGCAGTTACCACGATAGCAATCAGCCCCAGCATTTT
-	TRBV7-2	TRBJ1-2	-	CASSFGGGNGYTF	TGTGCCAGCAGCTTCGGGGGGGGGAATGGCTACACCTTC
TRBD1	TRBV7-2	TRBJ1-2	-	CASSLDRGQYGYTF	TGTGCCAGCAGTTTGGACAGGGGGCAATATGGCTACACCTTC
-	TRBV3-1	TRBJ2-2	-	CASSLHGAESGELFF	TGTGCCAGCAGCTTACATGGGGCGGAGTCCGGGGAGCTGTTTTTT
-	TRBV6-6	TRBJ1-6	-	CASGQPNSPLHF	TGTGCCAGCGGACAGCCGAATTCACCCCTCCACTTT
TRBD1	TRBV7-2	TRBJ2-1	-	CASSLFGQVVRSEQFF	TGTGCCAGCAGCCTGTTCGGACAGGTCGTGAGGAGTGAGCAGTTCTTC
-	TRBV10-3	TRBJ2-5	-	CAISERNEETQYF	TGTGCCATCAGTGAGCGGAACGAAGAGACCCAGTACTTC
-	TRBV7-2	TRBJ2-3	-	CASRNQRYTQYF	TGTGCCAGCAGAAATCAACGGTATACGCAGTATTTT
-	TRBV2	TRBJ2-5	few	CASSELQIQETQYF	TGTGCCAGCAGTGAATTACAGATCCAAGAGACCCAGTACTTC
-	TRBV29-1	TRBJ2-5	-	CSVEFYREQETQYF	TGCAGCGTTGAATTCTACAGAGAACAAGAGACCCAGTACTTC
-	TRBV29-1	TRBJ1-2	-	CSVAYGYFDGYTF	TGCAGCGTCGCCTATGGATACTTCGATGGCTACACCTTC
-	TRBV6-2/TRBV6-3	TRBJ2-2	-	CASSYVSPHTGELFF	TGTGCCAGCAGTTACGTAAGCCCACACACCGGGGAGCTGTTTTTT
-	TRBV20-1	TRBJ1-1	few	CSARIVALNTEAFF	TGCAGTGCTAGAATTGTCGCGCTGAACACTGAAGCTTTCTTT
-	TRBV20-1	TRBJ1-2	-	CSAVFPYGYTF	TGCAGCGCCGTGTTCCCCTATGGCTACACCTTC
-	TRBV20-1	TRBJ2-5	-	CSADTPRRETQYF	TGCAGTGCTGACACACCCCGAAGAGAGACCCAGTACTTC
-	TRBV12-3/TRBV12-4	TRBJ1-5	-	CASSSNENQPQHF	TGTGCCAGCAGTTCGAACGAGAATCAGCCCCAGCATTTT
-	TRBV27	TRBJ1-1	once	CASSSKYDRRNTEAFF	TGTGCCAGCAGTTCCAAATACGACCGTAGGAACACTGAAGCTTTCTTT
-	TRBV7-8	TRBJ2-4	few	CASSLRTAPRLYF	TGTGCCAGCAGCCTAAGGACAGCCCCCCGTTTGTACTTC
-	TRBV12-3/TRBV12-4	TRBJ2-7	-	CASSLGLTTYEQYF	TGTGCCAGCAGTTTGGGATTGACGACTTACGAGCAGTACTTC
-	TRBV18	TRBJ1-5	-	CASSRAGHSNQPQHF	TGTGCCAGCTCACGTGCAGGGCATAGCAATCAGCCCCAGCATTTT
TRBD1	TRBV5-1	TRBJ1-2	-	CASSLEPGTGDQGYGYTF	TGCGCCAGCAGCTTGGAGCCCGGGACAGGAGACCAAGGGTATGGCTACACCTTC
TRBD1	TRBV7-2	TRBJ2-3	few	CASSLGNRGLVTDTQYF	TGTGCCAGCAGCTTAGGGAACAGGGGGCTTGTCACAGATACGCAGTATTTT
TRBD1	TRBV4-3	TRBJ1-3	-	CASSQDRTGGNTMYF	TGCGCCAGCAGCCAAGATAGGACAGGTGGAAACACCATGTATTTT
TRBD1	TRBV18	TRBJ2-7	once	CASSQFVDRGPGEQYF	TGTGCCAGCTCACAGTTCGTGGACAGGGGGCCTGGCGAGCAGTACTTC
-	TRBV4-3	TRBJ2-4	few	CASSQDPGGLAKNIQYF	TGCGCCAGCAGCCAAGATCCTGGGGGACTAGCCAAAAACATTCAGTACTTC
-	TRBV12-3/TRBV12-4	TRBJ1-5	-	CASTPLVGGGTPQHF	TGTGCCAGCACCCCCTTGGTAGGGGGGGGGACGCCCCAGCATTTT
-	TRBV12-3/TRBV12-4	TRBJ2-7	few	CASSLSVWGRGEQYF	TGTGCCAGCAGTTTATCGGTGTGGGGGAGAGGCGAGCAGTACTTC